This T cell receptor (beta chain) derives from a study of shared clonotypes between healthy human individuals. Clones were read by immunoSEQ multiplex PCR, and TCRdb kept only the in-frame ones, dropping some. The sample holds roughly 2 million clones, roughly 95% seen once. This clonotype was sampled from a man aged 18 to 29 in good health. The sequenced sample was naive CD4+ T cells sorted from blood. Specified subset: CD45RA+ positively selected.

Here the CDR3 DNA reads TGTGCCAGCAGTTTATCCAGCACAGATACGCAGTATTTT. It is translated as CASSLSSTDTQYF. The V gene is TRBV27, the J gene TRBJ2-3, with D hard to call. The V and J ends lost 0 bases and 0 bases respectively, with 1 base between them. The germline V gene has CDR1 MNHEY and CDR2 SMNVEV (reference sequence). This CDR3 has 13 residues.